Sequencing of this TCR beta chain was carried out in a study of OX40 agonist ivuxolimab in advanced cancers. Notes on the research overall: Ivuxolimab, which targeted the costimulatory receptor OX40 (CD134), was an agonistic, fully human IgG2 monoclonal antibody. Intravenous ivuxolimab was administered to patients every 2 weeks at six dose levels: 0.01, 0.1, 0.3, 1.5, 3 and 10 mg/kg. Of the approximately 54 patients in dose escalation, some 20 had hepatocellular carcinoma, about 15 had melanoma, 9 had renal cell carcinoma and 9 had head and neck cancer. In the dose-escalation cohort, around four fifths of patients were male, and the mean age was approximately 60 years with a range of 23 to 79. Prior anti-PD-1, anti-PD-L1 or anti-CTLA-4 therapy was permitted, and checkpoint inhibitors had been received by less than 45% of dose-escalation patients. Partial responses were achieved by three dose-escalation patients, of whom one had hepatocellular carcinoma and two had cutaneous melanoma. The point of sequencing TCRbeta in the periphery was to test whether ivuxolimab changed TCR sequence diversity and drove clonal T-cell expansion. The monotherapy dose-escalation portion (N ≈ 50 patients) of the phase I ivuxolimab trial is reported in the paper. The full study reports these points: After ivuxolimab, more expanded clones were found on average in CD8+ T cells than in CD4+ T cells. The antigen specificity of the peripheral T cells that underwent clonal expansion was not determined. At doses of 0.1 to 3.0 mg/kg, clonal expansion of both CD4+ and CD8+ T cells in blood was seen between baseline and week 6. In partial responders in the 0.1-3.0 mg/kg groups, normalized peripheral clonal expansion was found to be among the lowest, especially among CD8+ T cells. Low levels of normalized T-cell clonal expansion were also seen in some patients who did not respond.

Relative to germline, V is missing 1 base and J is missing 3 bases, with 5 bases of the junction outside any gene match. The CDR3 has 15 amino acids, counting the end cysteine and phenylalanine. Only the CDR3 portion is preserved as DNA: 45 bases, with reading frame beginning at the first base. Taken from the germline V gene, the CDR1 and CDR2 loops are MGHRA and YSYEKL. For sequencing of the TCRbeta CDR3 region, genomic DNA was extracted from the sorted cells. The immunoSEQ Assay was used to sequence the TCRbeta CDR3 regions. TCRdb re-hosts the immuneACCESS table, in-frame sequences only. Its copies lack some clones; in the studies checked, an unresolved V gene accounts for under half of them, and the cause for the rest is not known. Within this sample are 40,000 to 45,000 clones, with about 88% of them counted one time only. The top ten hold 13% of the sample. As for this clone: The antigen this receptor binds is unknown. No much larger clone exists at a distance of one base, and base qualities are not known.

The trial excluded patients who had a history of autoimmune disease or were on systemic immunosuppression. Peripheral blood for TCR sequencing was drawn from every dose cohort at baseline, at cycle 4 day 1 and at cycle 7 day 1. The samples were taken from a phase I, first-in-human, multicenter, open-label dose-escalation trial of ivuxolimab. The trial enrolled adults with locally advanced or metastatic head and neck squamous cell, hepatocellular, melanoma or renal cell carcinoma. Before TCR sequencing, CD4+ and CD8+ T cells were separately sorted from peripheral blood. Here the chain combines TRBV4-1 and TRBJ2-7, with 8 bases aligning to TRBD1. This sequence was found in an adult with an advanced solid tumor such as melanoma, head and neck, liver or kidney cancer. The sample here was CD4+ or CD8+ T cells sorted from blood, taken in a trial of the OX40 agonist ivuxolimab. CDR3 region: CASSQAGTGHYEQYF. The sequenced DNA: TGCGCCAGCAGCCAAGCGGGGACAGGACACTACGAGCAGTACTTC.